Below, 15 T cell receptor beta chains from the same sample are listed, as sequenced in a study of T cell changes during pregnancy in multiple sclerosis. TCRdb's copy holds only in-frame clones and misses some; the assay was immunoSEQ multiplex PCR. The sample carries fewer than 65,000 clones, approximately 90% recorded once. This sample comprised CD4+ T cells from peripheral blood mononuclear cells, obtained after pregnancy. These receptors were collected from a female donor with multiple sclerosis, enrolled in a pregnancy study.

The chain combines TRBV19 with TRBJ1-4; D is undetermined. V lost 7 bases and J lost 1, with 10 bases in between. Germline V gene sequence: CDR1 LNHDA, CDR2 SQIVND (reference sequence). The CDR3 runs 14 residues. This chain's CDR3 is CASTLDLTNEKLFF. As DNA, the CDR3 is TGTGCCAGTACCCTAGACCTAACTAATGAAAAACTGTTTTTT. The whole variable domain, remainder taken from reference TRBV19 and TRBJ1-4, is DGGITQSPKYLFRKEGQNVTLSCEQNLNHDAMYWYRQDPGQGLRLIYYSQIVNDFQKGDIAEGYSVSREKKESFPLTVTSAQKNPTAFYLCASTLDLTNEKLFFGSGTQLSVL.

Note on this clone: One junction end does not reproduce the germline sequence, and a read error may be involved. This CDR3 is CASSLVTQGHF. The CDR3 nucleotides are TGTGCCAGCAGCCTGGTGACCCAGGGGCATTTT. The genes are TRBV7-9 and TRBJ2-3; weak D call: TRBD1 (6 bases). This CDR3 spans 11 amino acids. CDR1 SEHNR and CDR2 FQNEAQ come from the germline V gene (reference sequence).

This chain joins TRBV6-5 and TRBJ2-7; a weak D match, TRBD2 (5 bases). The V and J ends lost 3 bases and 0 bases respectively, with 15 bases between them. From germline, CDR1 is MNHEY and CDR2 SVGAGI. CDR3 length: 16 residues. Written as DNA, the CDR3 is TGTGCCAGCAGTTATTGGAGGTCCGCAAGCTCCTACGAGCAGTACTTC. Translated, it gives CASSYWRSASSYEQYF.

The chain couples TRBV28 to TRBJ1-1; the match to TRBD1 covers 7 bases. The ends lost 3 bases at V and 11 bases at J; junction bases unmatched: 3. CDR3 length: 11 amino acids. Germline CDR1 is MDHEN and CDR2 is SYDVKM. The CDR3 bases are TGTGCCAGCAGTTTTAAGGGGGCGGCTTTCTTT. Its protein product is CASSFKGAAFF.

The rearrangement joins TRBV14 to TRBJ2-1; possibly TRBD1 for D (5 bases). Trimming pared 3 bases from V and 5 bases from J, leaving 20 bases between. Germline assignment: CDR1 SGHDN and CDR2 FVKESK. The CDR3 length is 17 residues. DNA for the CDR3: TGTGCCAGCAGCCATCGAAAGCAGGGTTCCCCCAACAATGAGCAGTTCTTC. It translates to CASSHRKQGSPNNEQFF.

The chain recombines TRBV7-9 with TRBJ2-3; maybe TRBD2 (6 bases). This CDR3 comprises 17 residues. In germline, CDR1 is SEHNR, CDR2 FQNEAQ (reference sequence). The V and J ends lost 5 bases and 2 bases respectively, with 20 bases between them. CDR3 loop: CASSRGGAGSPTDTQYF. DNA of the CDR3: TGTGCCAGCAGCCGAGGAGGGGCAGGGAGCCCCACAGATACGCAGTATTTT.

The chain is built from TRBV9 and TRBJ2-3; 8 nucleotides align to TRBD2. V was clipped by 4 bases and J by 5 bases; unmatched bases: 12. In germline, CDR1 is SGDLS, CDR2 YYNGEE. This CDR3 has 16 residues. The CDR3 DNA is TGTGCCAGCAGCACCTCTGCCAGCGGGAGCCAAGATACGCAGTATTTT. Translating it yields CASSTSASGSQDTQYF.

V usage is TRBV30 and J usage is TRBJ1-1, with D hard to call. Germline CDR1 reads GTSNPN; CDR2 reads SVGIG (reference sequence). CDR3 length: 14 residues. Deletions cut 5 bases from V and 1 base from J, with 14 bases between. This chain's CDR3 is CAWALRPGNTEAFF. The CDR3 DNA is TGTGCCTGGGCTTTGCGGCCGGGGAACACTGAAGCTTTCTTT.

The chain employs TRBV18 and TRBJ2-3; D possibly corresponds to TRBD2 (7 bases). Germline loops: CDR1 KGHSH, CDR2 LQKENI. There are 16 residues in the CDR3. Between the trimmed V and J ends, which lost 3 bases and 0 bases, there was a span of 13 bases. This chain's CDR3 is CASSPRGQASTDTQYF. The DNA of the CDR3 is TGTGCCAGCTCACCGCGGGGGCAAGCTAGCACAGATACGCAGTATTTT.

This rearrangement joins TRBV30 to TRBJ2-4; the D gene is possibly TRBD1 (5 bases). The V gene's germline CDR1 is GTSNPN and CDR2 SVGIG (reference sequence). V shed 0 bases and J shed 8 bases, with 8 bases lying between them. The CDR3 runs 12 residues. The CDR3 DNA follows: TGTGCCTGGAGTGTAAAAGGGGACATTCAGTACTTC. Its protein product is CAWSVKGDIQYF. The full variable domain, with the rest looked up from reference TRBV30 and TRBJ2-4, is SQTIHQWPATLVQPVGSPLSLECTVEGTSNPNLYWYRQAAGRGLQLLFYSVGIGQISSEVPQNLSASRPQDRQFILSSKKLLLSDSGFYLCAWSVKGDIQYFGAGTRLSVL.

The V call is TRBV6-1, the J call TRBJ2-1, with TRBD2 identical over 11 bases. The V and J ends lost 7 bases and 4 bases, in that order; junction bases with no gene match: 3. The germline V gene has CDR1 MNHNS and CDR2 SASEGT. CDR3 size: 14 residues. CDR3 sequence (DNA): TGTGCCAGCACCTTAGCGGGAGGGTACAATGAGCAGTTCTTC. Translating gives CASTLAGGYNEQFF.

This clone was picked up one time. The chain couples TRBV19 to TRBJ1-1; tentative D call: TRBD1 (6 bases). With 4 bases removed from V and 0 bases from J, the gap between germline ends came to 15 bases. This CDR3 has 16 amino acids. Germline CDR1 reads LNHDA; CDR2 reads SQIVND (reference sequence). CDR3 nucleotides: TGTGCCAGTAGTAAGAAGGGGGTCATGATGAACACTGAAGCTTTCTTT. It yields the protein CASSKKGVMMNTEAFF.

DNA of the CDR3: TGCGCCAGCAGCCAAATGGGGGGTGTGGGGGAAGAGCTGTTTTTT. Translated, it gives CASSQMGGVGEELFF. The chain couples TRBV4-1 to TRBJ2-2, with D maybe TRBD2 (6 bases). Germline V gene lookup returns CDR1 MGHRA and CDR2 YSYEKL. Between the trimmed V and J ends, which lost 2 bases and 11 bases, there was a span of 18 bases. CDR3 size: 15 residues.

The gene calls are TRBV28 and TRBJ2-7; 10 bases align to TRBD1. CDR1 and CDR2 (germline): MDHEN, SYDVKM. J lost 5 bases, V lost 6 bases, and 10 bases had no gene match. CDR3 size: 15 residues. CDR3 region: CASSPTTGGFHEQYF. In nucleotides, the CDR3 is TGTGCCAGCAGCCCTACGACAGGGGGCTTCCACGAGCAGTACTTC.

The chain carries TRBV7-2 and TRBJ1-4, with D unclear. The CDR3 is 14 amino acids. The V gene lost 1 base and the J gene lost 4 bases, with 7 bases spanning the gap. Germline V gene data show CDR1 as SGHTA and CDR2 as FQGNSA. DNA for the CDR3: TGTGCCAGCAGCTTAGACAGATTTAATGAAAAACTGTTTTTT. Amino acids: CASSLDRFNEKLFF.